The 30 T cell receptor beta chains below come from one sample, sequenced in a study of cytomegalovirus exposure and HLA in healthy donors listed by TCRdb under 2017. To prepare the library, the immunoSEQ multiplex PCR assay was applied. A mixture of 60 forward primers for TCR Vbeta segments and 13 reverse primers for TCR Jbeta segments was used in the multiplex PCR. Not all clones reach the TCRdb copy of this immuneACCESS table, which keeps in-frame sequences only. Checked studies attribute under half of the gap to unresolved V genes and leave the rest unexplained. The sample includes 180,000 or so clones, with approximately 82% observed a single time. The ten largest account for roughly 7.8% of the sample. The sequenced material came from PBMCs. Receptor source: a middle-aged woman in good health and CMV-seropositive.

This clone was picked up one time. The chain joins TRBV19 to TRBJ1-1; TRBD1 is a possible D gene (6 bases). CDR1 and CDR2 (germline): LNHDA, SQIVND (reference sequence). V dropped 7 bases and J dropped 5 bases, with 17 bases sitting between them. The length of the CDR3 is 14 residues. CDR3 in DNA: TGTGCCAGTACCCAAGGGGGGGCGAGGACTGAAGCTTTCTTT. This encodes CASTQGGARTEAFF.

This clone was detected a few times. CDR3 sequence reads: CASSLGTHRDVKLFF. The CDR3 DNA follows: TGTGCCAGCAGCTTAGGTACCCACAGGGACGTAAAACTGTTTTTT. The chain has TRBV7-9 and TRBJ1-4, with D perhaps TRBD1 (6 bases). This CDR3 is built from 15 residues. V lost 1 base and J 10 bases, leaving 16 bases between the germline ends. Germline lookup yields CDR1 SEHNR and CDR2 FQNEAQ (reference sequence).

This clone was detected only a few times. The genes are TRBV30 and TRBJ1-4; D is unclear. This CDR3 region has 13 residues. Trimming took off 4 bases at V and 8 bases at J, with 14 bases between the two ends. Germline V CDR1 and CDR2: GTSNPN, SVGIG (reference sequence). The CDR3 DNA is TGTGCCTGGAATTCGGCACTGGGCGAAAAACTGTTTTTT. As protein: CAWNSALGEKLFF.

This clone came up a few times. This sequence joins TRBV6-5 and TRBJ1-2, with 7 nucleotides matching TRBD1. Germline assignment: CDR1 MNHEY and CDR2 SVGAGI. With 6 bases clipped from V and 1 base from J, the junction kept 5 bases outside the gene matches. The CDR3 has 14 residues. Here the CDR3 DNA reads TGTGCCAGCAGCCCGAACAGGGGTAACTATGGCTACACCTTC. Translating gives CASSPNRGNYGYTF.

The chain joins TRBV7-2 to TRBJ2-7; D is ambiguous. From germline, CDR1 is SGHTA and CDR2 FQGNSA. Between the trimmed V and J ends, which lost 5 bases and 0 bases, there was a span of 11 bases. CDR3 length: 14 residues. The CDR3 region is CASSPDWSSYEQYF. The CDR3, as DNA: TGTGCCAGCAGCCCCGACTGGAGCTCCTACGAGCAGTACTTC.

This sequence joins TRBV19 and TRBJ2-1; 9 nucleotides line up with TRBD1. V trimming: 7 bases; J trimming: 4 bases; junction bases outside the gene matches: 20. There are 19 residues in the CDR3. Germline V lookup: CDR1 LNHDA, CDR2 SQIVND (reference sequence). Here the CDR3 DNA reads TGTGCCAGTAACCCCGGGACAGGGTACCCCGGGTTACGGTACAATGAGCAGTTCTTC. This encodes CASNPGTGYPGLRYNEQFF.

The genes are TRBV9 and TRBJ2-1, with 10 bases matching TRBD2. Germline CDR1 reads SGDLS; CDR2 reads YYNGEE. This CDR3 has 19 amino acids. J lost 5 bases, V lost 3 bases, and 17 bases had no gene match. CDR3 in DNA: TGTGCCAGCAGCGCGGGCCCGGCGGGGGCTAGCGGGAGACACAATGAGCAGTTCTTC. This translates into CASSAGPAGASGRHNEQFF.

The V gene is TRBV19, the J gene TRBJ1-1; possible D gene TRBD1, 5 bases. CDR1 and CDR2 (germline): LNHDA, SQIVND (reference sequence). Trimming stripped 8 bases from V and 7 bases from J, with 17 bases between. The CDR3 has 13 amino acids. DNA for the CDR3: TGTGCCAGTTCGGTCGGGGGACCAAATGAAGCTTTCTTT. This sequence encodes CASSVGGPNEAFF.

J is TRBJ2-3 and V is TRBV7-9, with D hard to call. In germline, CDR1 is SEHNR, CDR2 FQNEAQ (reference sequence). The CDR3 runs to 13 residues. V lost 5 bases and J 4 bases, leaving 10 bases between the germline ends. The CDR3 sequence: CASSPTRPDTQYF. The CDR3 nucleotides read TGTGCCAGCAGCCCTACTCGCCCAGATACGCAGTATTTT.

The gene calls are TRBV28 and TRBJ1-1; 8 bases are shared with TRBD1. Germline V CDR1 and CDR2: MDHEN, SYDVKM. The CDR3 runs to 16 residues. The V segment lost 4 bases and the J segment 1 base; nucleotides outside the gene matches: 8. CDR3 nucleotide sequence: TGTGCCAGCAGTTACGGCAGGGGGCCCGAGAACACTGAAGCTTTCTTT. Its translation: CASSYGRGPENTEAFF.

In nucleotides, the CDR3 is TGTGCCAGCAGTTTATCTGGGGTCAGGGTCAAAGTCTACGAGCAGTACTTC. This gives the protein CASSLSGVRVKVYEQYF. The rearrangement links TRBV28 to TRBJ2-7, with D maybe TRBD1 (5 bases). Germline CDR1 and CDR2: MDHEN and SYDVKM. This CDR3 has 17 amino acids. V dropped 1 base and J dropped 3 bases, with 19 bases sitting between them. Full variable domain (outside the CDR3, taken from reference TRBV28 and TRBJ2-7): DVKVTQSSRYLVKRTGEKVFLECVQDMDHENMFWYRQDPGLGLRLIYFSYDVKMKEKGDIPEGYSVSREKKERFSLILESASTNQTSMYLCASSLSGVRVKVYEQYFGPGTRLTVT.

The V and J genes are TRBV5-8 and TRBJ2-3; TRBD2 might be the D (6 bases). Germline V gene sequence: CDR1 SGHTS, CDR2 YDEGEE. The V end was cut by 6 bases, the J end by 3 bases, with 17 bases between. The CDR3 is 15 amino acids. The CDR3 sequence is CASMQRERWTDTQYF. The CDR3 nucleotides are TGTGCCAGCATGCAACGGGAGAGGTGGACAGATACGCAGTATTTT.

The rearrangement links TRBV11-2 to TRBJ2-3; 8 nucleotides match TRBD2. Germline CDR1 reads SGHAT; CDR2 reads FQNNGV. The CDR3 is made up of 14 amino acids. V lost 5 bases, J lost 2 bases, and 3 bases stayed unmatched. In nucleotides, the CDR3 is TGTGCCAGCAGCCTAGCGGGTTTCACAGATACGCAGTATTTT. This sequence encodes CASSLAGFTDTQYF.

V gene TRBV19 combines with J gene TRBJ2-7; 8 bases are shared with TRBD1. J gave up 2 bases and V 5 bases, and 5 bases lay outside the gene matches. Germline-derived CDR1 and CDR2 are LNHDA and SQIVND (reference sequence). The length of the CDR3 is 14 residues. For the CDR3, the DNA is TGTGCCAGTAGTTCTCTGACAGGGGCCTACGAGCAGTACTTC. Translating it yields CASSSLTGAYEQYF. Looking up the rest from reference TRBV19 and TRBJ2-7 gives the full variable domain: DGGITQSPKYLFRKEGQNVTLSCEQNLNHDAMYWYRQDPGQGLRLIYYSQIVNDFQKGDIAEGYSVSREKKESFPLTVTSAQKNPTAFYLCASSSLTGAYEQYFGPGTRLTVT.

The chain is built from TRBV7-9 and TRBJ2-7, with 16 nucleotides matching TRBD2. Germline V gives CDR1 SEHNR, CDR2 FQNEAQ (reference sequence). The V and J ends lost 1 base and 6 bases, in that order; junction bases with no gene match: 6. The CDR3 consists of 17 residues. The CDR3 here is CASSLGGGLAGGREQYF. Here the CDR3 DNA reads TGTGCCAGCAGCTTAGGAGGGGGACTAGCGGGAGGGCGCGAGCAGTACTTC.

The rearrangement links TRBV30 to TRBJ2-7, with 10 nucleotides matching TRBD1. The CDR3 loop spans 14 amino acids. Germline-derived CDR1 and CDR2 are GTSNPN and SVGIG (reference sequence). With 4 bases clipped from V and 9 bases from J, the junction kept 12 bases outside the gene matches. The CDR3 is CAWTTGTGDIVQYF. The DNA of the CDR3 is TGTGCCTGGACTACCGGGACAGGGGATATCGTGCAGTACTTC.

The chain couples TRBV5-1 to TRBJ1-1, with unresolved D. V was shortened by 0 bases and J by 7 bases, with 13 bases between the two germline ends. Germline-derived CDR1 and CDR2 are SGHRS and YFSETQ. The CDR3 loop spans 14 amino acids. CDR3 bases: TGCGCCAGCAGCTTGGGAGTTGCAACGCTTGAAGCTTTCTTT. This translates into CASSLGVATLEAFF.

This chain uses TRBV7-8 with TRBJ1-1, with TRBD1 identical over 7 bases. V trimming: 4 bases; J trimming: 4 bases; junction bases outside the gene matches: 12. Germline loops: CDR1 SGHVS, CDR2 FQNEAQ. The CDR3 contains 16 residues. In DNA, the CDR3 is TGTGCCAGCAGCTCAGGGGGGCTGGGGGCGTCCACTGAAGCTTTCTTT. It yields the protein CASSSGGLGASTEAFF.

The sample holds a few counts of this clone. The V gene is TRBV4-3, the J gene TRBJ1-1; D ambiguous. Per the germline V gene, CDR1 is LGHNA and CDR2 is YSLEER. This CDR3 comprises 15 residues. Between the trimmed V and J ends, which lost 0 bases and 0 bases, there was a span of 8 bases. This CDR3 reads CASSQDRSLNTEAFF. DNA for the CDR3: TGCGCCAGCAGCCAAGACAGATCCTTGAACACTGAAGCTTTCTTT.

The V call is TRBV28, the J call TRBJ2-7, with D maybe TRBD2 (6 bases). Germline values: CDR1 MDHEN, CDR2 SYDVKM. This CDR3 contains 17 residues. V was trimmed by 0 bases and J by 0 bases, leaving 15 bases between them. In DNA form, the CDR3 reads TGTGCCAGCAGTTTATGGGGGAGTAGCGGAAACTCCTACGAGCAGTACTTC. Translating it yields CASSLWGSSGNSYEQYF.

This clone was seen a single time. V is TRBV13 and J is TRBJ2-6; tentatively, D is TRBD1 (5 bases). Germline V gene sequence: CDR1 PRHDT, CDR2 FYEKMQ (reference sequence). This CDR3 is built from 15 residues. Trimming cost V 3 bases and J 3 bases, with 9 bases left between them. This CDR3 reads CASSFLTGGANVLTF. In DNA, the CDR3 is TGTGCCAGCAGCTTTCTTACAGGTGGGGCCAACGTCCTGACTTTC.

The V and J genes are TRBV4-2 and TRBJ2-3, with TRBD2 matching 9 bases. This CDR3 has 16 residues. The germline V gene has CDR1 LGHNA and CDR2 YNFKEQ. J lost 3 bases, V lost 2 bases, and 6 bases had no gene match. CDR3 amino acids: CASSQNSGRGTDTQYF. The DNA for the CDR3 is TGTGCCAGCAGCCAAAATAGCGGGAGAGGTACAGATACGCAGTATTTT.

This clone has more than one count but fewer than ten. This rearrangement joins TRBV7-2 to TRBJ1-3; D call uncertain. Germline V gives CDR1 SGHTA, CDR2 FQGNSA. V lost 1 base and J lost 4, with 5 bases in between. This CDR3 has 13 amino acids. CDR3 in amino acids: CASSLGAGNTIYF. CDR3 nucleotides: TGTGCCAGCAGCTTAGGGGCAGGAAACACCATATATTTT.

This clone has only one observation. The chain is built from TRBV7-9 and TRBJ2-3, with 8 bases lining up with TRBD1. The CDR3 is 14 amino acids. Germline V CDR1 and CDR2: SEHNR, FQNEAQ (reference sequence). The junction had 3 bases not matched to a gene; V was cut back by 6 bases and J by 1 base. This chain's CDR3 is CASRGQGGTDTQYF. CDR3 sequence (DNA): TGTGCCAGCAGAGGACAGGGCGGCACAGATACGCAGTATTTT.

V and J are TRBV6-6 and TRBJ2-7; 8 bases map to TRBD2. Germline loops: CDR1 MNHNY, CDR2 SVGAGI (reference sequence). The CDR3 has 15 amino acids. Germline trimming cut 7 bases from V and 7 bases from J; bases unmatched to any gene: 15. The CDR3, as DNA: TGTGCCAGCAACCCAACCAGCGGGAGTAAGGGGGAGCAGTACTTC. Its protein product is CASNPTSGSKGEQYF.

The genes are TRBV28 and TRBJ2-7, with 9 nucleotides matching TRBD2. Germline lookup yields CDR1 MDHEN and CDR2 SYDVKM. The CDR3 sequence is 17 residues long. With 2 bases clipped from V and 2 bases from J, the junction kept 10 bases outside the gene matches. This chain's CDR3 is CASSLKLAGRSTYEQYF. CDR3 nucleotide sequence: TGTGCCAGCAGTTTAAAGCTAGCGGGAAGGAGTACCTACGAGCAGTACTTC.

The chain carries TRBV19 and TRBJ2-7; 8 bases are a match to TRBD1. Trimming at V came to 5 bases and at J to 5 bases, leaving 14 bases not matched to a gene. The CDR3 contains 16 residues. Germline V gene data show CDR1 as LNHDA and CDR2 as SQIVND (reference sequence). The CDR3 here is CASSSSGQVPFDEQYF. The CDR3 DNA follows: TGTGCCAGTAGTTCCTCGGGACAGGTGCCCTTCGACGAGCAGTACTTC.

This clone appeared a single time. The CDR3 here is CASSLDQGTVGYTF. DNA of the CDR3: TGCGCCAGCAGCTTAGACCAGGGGACGGTTGGCTACACCTTC. The V and J genes are TRBV5-1 and TRBJ1-2, with D possibly TRBD1 on 6 matching bases. Germline CDR1 reads SGHRS; CDR2 reads YFSETQ. V dropped 2 bases and J dropped 7 bases, with 15 bases sitting between them. The length of the CDR3 is 14 residues.

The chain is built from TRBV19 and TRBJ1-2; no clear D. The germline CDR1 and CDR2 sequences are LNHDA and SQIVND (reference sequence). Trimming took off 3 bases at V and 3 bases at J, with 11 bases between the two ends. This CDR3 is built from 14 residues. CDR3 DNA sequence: TGTGCCAGTAGTATTGGAAGAGACTACTATGGCTACACCTTC. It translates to CASSIGRDYYGYTF.

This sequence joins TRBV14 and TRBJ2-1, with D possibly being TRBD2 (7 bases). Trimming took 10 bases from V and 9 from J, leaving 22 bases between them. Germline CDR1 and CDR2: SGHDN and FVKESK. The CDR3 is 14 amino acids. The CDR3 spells CATRRDSRGAEQFF. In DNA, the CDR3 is TGTGCCACCCGTCGGGACTCCCGGGGGGCTGAGCAGTTCTTC.